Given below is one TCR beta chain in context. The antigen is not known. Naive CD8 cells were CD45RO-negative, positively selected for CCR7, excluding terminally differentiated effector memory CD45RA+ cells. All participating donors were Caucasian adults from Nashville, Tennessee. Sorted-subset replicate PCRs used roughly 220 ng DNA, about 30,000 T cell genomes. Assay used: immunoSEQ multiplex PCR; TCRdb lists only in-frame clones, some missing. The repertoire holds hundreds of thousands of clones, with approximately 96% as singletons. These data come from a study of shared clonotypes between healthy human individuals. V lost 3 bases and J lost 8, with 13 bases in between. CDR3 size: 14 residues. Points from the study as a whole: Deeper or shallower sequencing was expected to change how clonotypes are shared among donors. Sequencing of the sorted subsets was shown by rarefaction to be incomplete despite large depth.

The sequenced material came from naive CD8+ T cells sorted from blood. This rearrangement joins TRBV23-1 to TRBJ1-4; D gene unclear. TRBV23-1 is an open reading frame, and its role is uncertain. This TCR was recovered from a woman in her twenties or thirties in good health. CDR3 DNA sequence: TGCGCCAGCAGTCATTTTGAACTACCCGAAAAACTGTTTTTT. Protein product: CASSHFELPEKLFF.